The 5 T cell receptor beta chains presented below share a single source sample, sequenced in a study of blood T cell repertoires in COVID-19. Data came from immunoSEQ multiplex PCR; TCRdb stores just in-frame clones and leaves some out. Found here are about 240,000 clones, 83% of them singletons; the top ten hold around 3.3%. The sample was PBMCs or T cells enriched from blood (not recorded which). These receptors were collected from a woman aged 40 to 50 who had been exposed to COVID-19.

This chain connects TRBV2 to TRBJ1-4; D remains unclear. Germline V gene sequence: CDR1 SNHLY, CDR2 FYNNEI. V lost 6 bases and J 4 bases, leaving 9 bases between the germline ends. The CDR3 is 13 amino acids. DNA of the CDR3: TGTGCCAGCAGCCTTAACTTTAATGAAAAACTGTTTTTT. Translating gives CASSLNFNEKLFF. The full variable domain, completed using reference TRBV2 and TRBJ1-4, is EPEVTQTPSHQVTQMGQEVILRCVPISNHLYFYWYRQILGQKVEFLVSFYNNEISEKSEIFDDQFSVERPDGSNFTLKIRSTKLEDSAMYFCASSLNFNEKLFFGSGTQLSVL.

The chain employs TRBV2 and TRBJ1-2; the match to TRBD1 covers 10 bases. CDR1 SNHLY and CDR2 FYNNEI come from the germline V gene. Unmatched junction bases numbered 11, after V lost 6 bases and J lost 4 bases. The CDR3 loop spans 16 amino acids. The chain's CDR3 is CASSADRGRQIYGYTF. CDR3 coding DNA: TGTGCCAGCAGCGCAGACAGGGGGCGGCAGATCTATGGCTACACCTTC.

The chain is built from TRBV29-1 and TRBJ2-2, with a tentative D call TRBD1 (7 bases). CDR1 SQVTM and CDR2 ANQGSEA come from the germline V gene. This CDR3 comprises 11 residues. Trimming cost V 7 bases and J 13 bases, with 16 bases left between them. CDR3 bases: TGCAGCGCCGACCAGGGGGGTGGGCTGTTTTTT. Translation: CSADQGGGLFF.

J is TRBJ2-2 and V is TRBV2; 7 positions match TRBD1. The CDR3 length is 14 residues. Germline V gene data show CDR1 as SNHLY and CDR2 as FYNNEI. V dropped 6 bases and J dropped 4; count of bases not matched to a gene: 5. In DNA, the CDR3 is TGTGCCAGCAGCCAACAGGGGACCACCGGGGAGCTGTTTTTT. It translates to CASSQQGTTGELFF.

This clone was seen once. Written as DNA, the CDR3 is TGTGCCAGCAAGGGACAGGGGGTCTACGAGCAGTACTTC. Translated, it gives CASKGQGVYEQYF. The chain links TRBV7-2 to TRBJ2-7; 11 bases align to TRBD1. The V gene end was trimmed by 7 bases and the J gene end by 3 bases; junction bases not matched to a gene: 2. CDR3 length: 13 amino acids. Looked up from germline, CDR1 is SGHTA and CDR2 is FQGNSA.